This record concerns one T cell receptor (beta chain) sequence. There is no known antigen for this receptor. No base quality information exists; no much larger clone differs at one position. The sample belongs to a study of CD8 T cells in ankylosing spondylitis (TCRdb year 2017). In the study overall: To find TCR variants linked to disease, the study profiled T cell receptor beta repertoires in ankylosing spondylitis patients and healthy donors. The full study cohort was made up of about 25 ankylosing spondylitis patients and 108 healthy donors. Peripheral blood was sampled, and synovial fluid was additionally collected from ankylosing spondylitis patients.

V has 11 bases trimmed and J has 3 bases trimmed; junction bases matching no gene number 25. Counted from cysteine to phenylalanine, this CDR3 has 19 amino acids. The CDR3 DNA has 57 bases and is translated from base 1. The germline V gene sets CDR1 to SNHLY and CDR2 to FYNNEI. What the study reported, not specific to this receptor: A TCR beta motif made up of several highly homologous amino acid variants appeared to be characteristic of blood from ankylosing spondylitis patients. According to the report, matched synovial fluid samples from ankylosing spondylitis patients were significantly enriched for the disease-linked clones. Some of the motif variants had been reported before in the synovial fluid and blood of reactive arthritis patients, a finding that suggests common disease-initiation mechanisms. In peripheral blood, the disease-linked clones were found at relatively low frequencies and had a CD8+ phenotype.

The sequencer listed for this sample is Illumina HiSeq 2500. TCR beta libraries were prepared by quantitative 5'-RACE with molecular barcodes. Regarding the original processing steps: To identify disease-linked TCR variants, a new computational method was used, one built on a probabilistic model of VDJ rearrangement. The raw public reads went through TCRdb reprocessing: fastp at Q25, MiXCR clone calling, in-frame beta chains kept. For every CDR3 protein sequence, its rows merge into one entry that carries the most common genes and DNA. The authors' filters were not applied to this entry. This sample comprises about 510,000 distinct CDR3 sequences, less than 6% of them detected only once. Of the sample, roughly 3.5% is held by the ten largest clones.

This receptor was identified in a male donor with ankylosing spondylitis. Sequencing used blood, either unsorted or a sorted T cell fraction (not recorded which). The sequence links TRBV2 to TRBJ2-7; TRBD1 fits 10 bases in the junction. The DNA sequence follows: TGTGCCTTCTCTCCGGAACGGGACAGGGGTCTGGGGATTAACTACGAGCAGTACTTC. It is translated as CAFSPERDRGLGINYEQYF.